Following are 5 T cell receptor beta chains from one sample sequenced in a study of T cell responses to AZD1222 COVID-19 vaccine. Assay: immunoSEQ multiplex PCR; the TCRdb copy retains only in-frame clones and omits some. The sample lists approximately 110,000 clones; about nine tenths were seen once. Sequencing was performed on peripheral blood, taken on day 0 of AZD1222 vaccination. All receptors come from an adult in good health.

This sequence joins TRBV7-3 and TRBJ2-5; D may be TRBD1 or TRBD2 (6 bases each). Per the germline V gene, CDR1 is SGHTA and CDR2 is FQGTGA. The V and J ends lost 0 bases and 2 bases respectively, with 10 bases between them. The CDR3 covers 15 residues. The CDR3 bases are TGTGCCAGCAGCTTAACGGGCGGGACACAAGAGACCCAGTACTTC. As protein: CASSLTGGTQETQYF.

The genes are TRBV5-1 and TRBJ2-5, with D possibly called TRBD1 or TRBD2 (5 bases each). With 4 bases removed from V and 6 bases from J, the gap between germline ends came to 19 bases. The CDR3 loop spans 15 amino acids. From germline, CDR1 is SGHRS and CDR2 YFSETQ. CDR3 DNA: TGCGCCAGCAGCCAGGGACCCGTTTCAGAAAAGACCCAGTACTTC. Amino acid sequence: CASSQGPVSEKTQYF. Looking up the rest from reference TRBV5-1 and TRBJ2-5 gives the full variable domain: KAGVTQTPRYLIKTRGQQVTLSCSPISGHRSVSWYQQTPGQGLQFLFEYFSETQRNKGNFPGRFSGRQFSNSRSEMNVSTLELGDSALYLCASSQGPVSEKTQYFGPGTRLLVL.

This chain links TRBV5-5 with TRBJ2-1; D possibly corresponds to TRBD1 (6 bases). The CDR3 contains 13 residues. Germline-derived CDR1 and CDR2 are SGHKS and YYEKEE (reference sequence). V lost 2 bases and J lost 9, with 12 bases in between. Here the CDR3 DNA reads TGTGCCAGCAGCTTCTGGGGGCCGAGTGAGCAGTTCTTC. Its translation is CASSFWGPSEQFF.

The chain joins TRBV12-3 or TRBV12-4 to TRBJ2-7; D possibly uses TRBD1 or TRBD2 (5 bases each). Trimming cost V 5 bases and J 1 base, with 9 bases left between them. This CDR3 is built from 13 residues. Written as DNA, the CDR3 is TGTGCCAGCAGTCCGGGACGATCCTACGAGCAGTACTTC. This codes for CASSPGRSYEQYF.

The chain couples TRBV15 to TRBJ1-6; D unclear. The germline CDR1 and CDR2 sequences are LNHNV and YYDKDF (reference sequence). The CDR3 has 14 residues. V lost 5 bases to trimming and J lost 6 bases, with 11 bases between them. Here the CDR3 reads CATSLWGSNSPLHF. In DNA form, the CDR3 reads TGTGCCACCAGCTTGTGGGGTAGTAATTCACCCCTCCACTTT.